In its sample, the clone carrying this TCR beta chain was seen a few times. This CDR3 is built from 14 residues. CDR1 and CDR2 from the germline V gene are ENHRY and SYGVKD. V was cut by 3 bases and J by 0 bases, with 6 bases left in between. Per the study methods: The authors estimated nucleated cell counts from reference gene primer amplification. Method: immunoSEQ multiplex PCR; TCRdb's copy keeps in-frame clones and lacks some. For V, J and clone size, that table is used; D and trimming come from the DNA. The sample lists 110,000 to 150,000 clones, around 83% occurring once. The data were taken from a study of blood T cell repertoires in COVID-19. Study background: The samples span acute and convalescent COVID-19 from the United States, Italy and Spain. T cells, B-cell-depleted T cells, or PBMCs supplied cDNA or gDNA.

The receptor was isolated from a woman aged 60-75 years with acute or convalescent COVID-19. The genes are TRBV10-3 and TRBJ1-5; D gene uncertain. The source material was peripheral blood. The CDR3 loop reads CAISDSGSNQPQHF. Written as DNA, the CDR3 is TGTGCCATCAGTGATTCAGGTAGCAATCAGCCCCAGCATTTT.